Each of the 10 T cell receptor beta chains below was sequenced from the same sample in a study of T cells after yellow fever vaccination. One entry per CDR3 protein, called by TCRdb with MiXCR from the 5' RACE reads. The repertoire holds hundreds of thousands of distinct CDR3 sequences, with 8% to 10% as singletons. The material sequenced was PBMCs, taken on the day of the first yellow fever vaccination. Every receptor here comes from a man between 18 and 35 years old who received the YFV17D yellow fever vaccine.

This clonotype has more than one count but fewer than ten. The V and J genes are TRBV5-1 and TRBJ2-2; the D gene is possibly TRBD2 (6 bases). The V end lost 7 bases, the J end lost 0 bases, and 10 bases lay between the germline ends. This CDR3 spans 14 amino acids. Germline V lookup: CDR1 SGHRS, CDR2 YFSETQ. The CDR3 region is CASRGRTNTGELFF. CDR3 nucleotide sequence: TGCGCCAGCCGGGGGAGGACGAACACCGGGGAGCTGTTTTTT.

This clonotype was counted only a few times. The chain carries TRBV7-2 and TRBJ1-3; D gene unclear. Germline assignment: CDR1 SGHTA and CDR2 FQGNSA. CDR3 length: 15 amino acids. Trimming left V 3 bases short and J 1 base short, with 10 bases between. Written as DNA, the CDR3 is TGTGCCAGCAGCTTGGACCCAGGTTCTGGAAACACCATATATTTT. It translates to CASSLDPGSGNTIYF. Variable domain in full (rest from reference TRBV7-2 and TRBJ1-3): GAGVSQSPSNKVTEKGKDVELRCDPISGHTALYWYRQSLGQGLEFLIYFQGNSAPDKSGLPSDRFSAERTGGSVSTLTIQRTQQEDSAVYLCASSLDPGSGNTIYFGEGSWLTVV.

This chain uses TRBV5-1 with TRBJ1-1, with D possibly being TRBD1 (5 bases). This CDR3 has 16 amino acids. The V and J ends lost 4 bases and 0 bases respectively, with 16 bases between them. Looked up from germline, CDR1 is SGHRS and CDR2 is YFSETQ. CDR3 loop: CASSLGGYAVNTEAFF. CDR3 DNA: TGCGCCAGCAGCCTCGGGGGTTATGCGGTGAACACTGAAGCTTTCTTT.

The chain combines TRBV20-1 with TRBJ1-1, with a weak D call TRBD1 (6 bases). The CDR3 spans 15 residues. Trimming shortened V by 4 bases and J by 3 bases, and 18 bases separated the two germline ends. Germline CDR1 reads DFQATT; CDR2 reads SNEGSKA (reference sequence). The CDR3 DNA follows: TGCAGTGCTATTTATCCAGGGGTTGGAGACACTGAAGCTTTCTTT. It codes for CSAIYPGVGDTEAFF.

CDR3 sequence: CASSIEGAGGSYTF. The CDR3 coding sequence is TGTGCCAGCAGCATAGAGGGCGCCGGGGGGAGCTACACCTTC. The chain couples TRBV7-3 to TRBJ1-2, with D perhaps matching TRBD1 (5 bases). The germline V gene encodes CDR1 SGHTA and CDR2 FQGTGA. V was shortened by 5 bases and J by 9 bases, with 19 bases between the two germline ends. This CDR3 comprises 14 residues.

This clonotype has just a few counts. The J gene is TRBJ2-3, the V gene TRBV7-8; D is unclear. Germline V gene sequence: CDR1 SGHVS, CDR2 FQNEAQ. The CDR3 spans 14 residues. Trimming removed 7 bases at V and 0 bases at J, with 11 bases between. DNA for the CDR3: TGTGCCAGCATCCGGGTATCTAGCACAGATACGCAGTATTTT. Its translation: CASIRVSSTDTQYF.

The chain recombines TRBV7-9 with TRBJ2-3; 8 nucleotides line up with TRBD2. V shed 0 bases, J shed 1 base, and the junction held 3 bases outside the gene matches. This CDR3 region has 16 residues. Germline-derived CDR1 and CDR2 are SEHNR and FQNEAQ (reference sequence). For the CDR3, the DNA is TGTGCCAGCAGCTTAGCGATCGGGGGGGGCACAGATACGCAGTATTTT. Its translation: CASSLAIGGGTDTQYF.

In this sample, this clonotype turned up a few times. V usage is TRBV6-1 and J usage is TRBJ1-6; D unclear. Germline loops: CDR1 MNHNS, CDR2 SASEGT. The CDR3 is made up of 14 amino acids. Between the trimmed V and J ends, which lost 1 base and 7 bases, there was a span of 8 bases. Written as DNA, the CDR3 is TGTGCCAGCAGTGAAGATGGGGAAAATTCACCCCTCCACTTT. Encoded protein: CASSEDGENSPLHF.

This clonotype was observed many times. V gene TRBV11-2 combines with J gene TRBJ1-2, with 7 bases matching TRBD1. The CDR3 runs 14 residues. V dropped 5 bases and J dropped 5; count of bases not matched to a gene: 8. Looked up from germline, CDR1 is SGHAT and CDR2 is FQNNGV. DNA of the CDR3: TGTGCCAGCAGCCCCCTCGGACAGGAGTATGGCTACACCTTC. Translation: CASSPLGQEYGYTF.

The chain carries TRBV5-5 and TRBJ2-2; possible D gene TRBD1, 6 bases. Germline lookup yields CDR1 SGHKS and CDR2 YYEKEE (reference sequence). The CDR3 has 15 residues. The V end lost 2 bases, the J end lost 3 bases, and 11 bases lay between the germline ends. CDR3 nucleotides: TGTGCCAGCAGCTTTCTGGACAGATACACCGGGGAGCTGTTTTTT. It translates to CASSFLDRYTGELFF. Variable domain in full (rest from reference TRBV5-5 and TRBJ2-2): DAGVTQSPTHLIKTRGQQVTLRCSPISGHKSVSWYQQVLGQGPQFIFQYYEKEERGRGNFPDRFSARQFPNYSSELNVNALLLGDSALYLCASSFLDRYTGELFFGEGSRLTVL.